These T cell receptor beta chains were read from a single sample in a study of PD-1 blockade in classical Hodgkin lymphoma. Clones were read by immunoSEQ multiplex PCR, and TCRdb kept only the in-frame ones, dropping some. The sample lists over 50,000 clones, over 75% occurring once. This specimen was peripheral blood mononuclear cells (PBMCs), taken at baseline. These receptors came from a human donor with classical Hodgkin lymphoma. Both conserved end residues are part of each CDR3. A D gene is named only where the DNA matches it firmly. Size tells how often a clone was seen (once, few, many) or the class of an expanded clone, and some rows leave it out.

V	J	D	size	DNA	CDR3
TRBV6-1	TRBJ1-2	.	.	TGTGCCAGCAGTGAAGGGTCCTGGGGCTACACCTTC	CASSEGSWGYTF
TRBV11-2	TRBJ2-1	.	.	TGTGCCAGCAGCAATGACCCGGGACAACAATATGAGCAGTTCTTC	CASSNDPGQQYEQFF
TRBV16	TRBJ2-1	.	.	TGTGCCAGCAGCCAATCTCGTCACTCCAATGAGCAGTTCTTC	CASSQSRHSNEQFF
TRBV7-2	TRBJ2-5	.	.	TGTGCCAGCAGCTTAGCCCTATTTGGGGAAGAGACCCAGTACTTC	CASSLALFGEETQYF
TRBV29-1	TRBJ1-2	TRBD1	few	TGCAGCGTTGGAGGACAGGACTATGGCTACACCTTC	CSVGGQDYGYTF
TRBV6-1	TRBJ1-1	.	.	TGTGCCAGCCTAGGGGGGGTGAACACTGAAGCTTTCTTT	CASLGGVNTEAFF
TRBV30	TRBJ1-3	TRBD1	.	TGTGCCTGGACTCTACAGGGGCACTCTGGAAACACCATATATTTT	CAWTLQGHSGNTIYF
TRBV10-3	TRBJ2-5	.	.	TGTGCCATCAAAGACAGCGGGGAGACCCAGTACTTC	CAIKDSGETQYF
TRBV5-6	TRBJ2-5	.	.	TGTGCCAGCAGCTTGGATCGGAGGGGGCAAGAGACCCAGTACTTC	CASSLDRRGQETQYF
TRBV7-9	TRBJ2-6	.	.	TGTGCCAGCACCCTAGACTCTGGGGCCAACGTCCTGACTTTC	CASTLDSGANVLTF
TRBV6-4	TRBJ2-1	TRBD2	.	TGTGCCAGCAGTGTTAGCGGGAGTGGTAATGAGCAGTTCTTC	CASSVSGSGNEQFF
TRBV5-1	TRBJ1-1	.	once	TGCGCCAGCAGCTTTCTCGGGAACCGTGTTTCTGAAGCTTTCTTT	CASSFLGNRVSEAFF
TRBV11-3	TRBJ2-7	.	.	TGTGCCAGCAGCACCCAGAGAGGTGGGGGCTACGAGCAGTACTTC	CASSTQRGGGYEQYF
TRBV4-3	TRBJ2-3	.	.	TGCGCCAGCAGCCAAGAACTCTGGGCAGATACGCAGTATTTT	CASSQELWADTQYF
TRBV6-1	TRBJ1-3	.	.	TGTGCCAGCAGTGAAGGGTTCAACACCATATATTTT	CASSEGFNTIYF
TRBV4-3	TRBJ2-5	.	.	TGCGCCAGCAGCCGGACAGTTCAAGAGACCCAGTACTTC	CASSRTVQETQYF
TRBV5-4	TRBJ2-7	.	once	TGTGCCAGCAGCACTACACGGACTCCCAGAGGGGAGCAGTACTTC	CASSTTRTPRGEQYF
TRBV5-1	TRBJ1-2	.	.	TGCGCCAGCAGCCCTCAATCGGACTATGGCTACACCTTC	CASSPQSDYGYTF
TRBV27	TRBJ1-5	.	.	TGTGCCAGCAGTGCAGCCCGGTGGGGCAATCAGCCCCAGCATTTT	CASSAARWGNQPQHF
TRBV18	TRBJ1-2	.	.	TGTGCCAGCTCATCTGTCGCAGGGTGGCGTAACTATGGCTACACCTTC	CASSSVAGWRNYGYTF
TRBV11-2	TRBJ1-2	.	.	TGTGCCAGCAGCTTAGAACCCGGGGGCCGCGGCTACACCTTC	CASSLEPGGRGYTF
TRBV7-6	TRBJ1-1	.	.	TGTGCCAGCAGCTCTTGGACAGAGTTGAACACTGAAGCTTTCTTT	CASSSWTELNTEAFF
TRBV7-2	TRBJ2-7	TRBD2	.	TGCGCCAGCAGCCAAGATACCCCCCTAAGCGGGGACTCCTACGAGCAGTACTTC	CASSQDTPLSGDSYEQYF
TRBV7-2	TRBJ1-2	.	.	TGTGCCAGCAGCCCTACCCAGGCGGAGTCTAATGGCTACACCTTC	CASSPTQAESNGYTF
TRBV27	TRBJ2-3	.	.	TGTGCCAGCAGTTACGGGAGAACAGATACGCAGTATTTT	CASSYGRTDTQYF
TRBV7-8	TRBJ1-5	.	once	TGTGCCAGCAGCTTAGTTTGGCAGGGCCATAGTAACAATCAGCCCCAGCATTTT	CASSLVWQGHSNNQPQHF
TRBV7-6	TRBJ2-1	.	.	TGTGCCTTCTCCCGAAATGAGCAGTTCTTC	CAFSRNEQFF
TRBV29-1	TRBJ1-1	.	once	TGCAGCGTTCTCGGGGCGAGGAACACTGAAGCTTTCTTT	CSVLGARNTEAFF
TRBV7-9	TRBJ1-1	.	few	TGTGCCGGTCGAGGGCAGTTCAACACTGAAGCTTTCTTT	CAGRGQFNTEAFF
TRBV7-9	TRBJ2-3	TRBD2	.	TGTGCCAGCAGCTTACGGTCGGGACTACCAACAGATACGCAGTATTTT	CASSLRSGLPTDTQYF
TRBV28	TRBJ1-5	TRBD1	.	TGTGCCAGCACCTACAGGGGTGCTAGCAATCAGCCCCAGCATTTT	CASTYRGASNQPQHF
TRBV10-3	TRBJ2-3	TRBD1	few	TGTGCCATCAGCGCCGGGACAGGGGACACAGATACGCAGTATTTT	CAISAGTGDTDTQYF
TRBV4-3	TRBJ1-2	.	.	TGCGCCAGCAGCCAAGTTAACGAGCTTCGGGGGTTACGGGATGGCTACACCTTC	CASSQVNELRGLRDGYTF
TRBV11-2	TRBJ1-2	.	.	TGTGCCAGCAGCCTCCAGGGGTCAGACTACACCTTC	CASSLQGSDYTF
TRBV5-1	TRBJ1-1	TRBD1	.	TGCGCCAGCAGCTCCGGGACAGGGGGTATGTACACTGAAGCTTTCTTT	CASSSGTGGMYTEAFF